Listed here are 14 T cell receptor beta chains from one sample, sequenced in a study of Tregs in tolerant kidney transplant recipients (dated by TCRdb to the late 2010s). The library was built by means of the immunoSEQ multiplex PCR assay. TCRdb retrieved this table from immuneACCESS and kept in-frame rearrangements only. Not all clones are present; in checked studies, unresolved V genes account for under half, and no reason is known for the remainder. The sample has 9,000 to 13,000 clones on record. The top ten clonotypes cover approximately 26% of the sample. The transplants used related donors with nonmyeloablative bone marrow transplantation, and mixed chimerism in the human trials was transient. Specimen: CD8+ T cells from blood (PBMCs), collected 24 months after the transplant. Receptors were obtained from a human patient who received a combined kidney and bone marrow transplant. In patients who had a transplant, some T cells may come from the graft donor.

Of note for this clone: Coverage ceases 3 residues before the CDR3 finishes, and the germline J gene fills in the end. This rearrangement joins TRBV19 to TRBJ1-1, with D possibly being TRBD1 (6 bases). Trimming pared 5 bases from V and 3 bases from J, leaving 16 bases between. Germline V gives CDR1 LNHDA, CDR2 SQIVND (reference sequence). CDR3 length: 15 residues. Incomplete CDR3 DNA: TGTGCCAGTAGTCGGGGACCCACAGGGTACACTGAA. Its protein is CASSRGPTGYTE. The entire CDR3 protein is CASSRGPTGYTEAFF.

Remarks on this clone: The CDR3 is cut off 3 residues early in the read; its end comes from the germline J gene. The chain uses TRBV4-1 and TRBJ2-1, with 11 bases matching TRBD2. CDR1 is MGHRA, CDR2 YSYEKL, per germline. This CDR3 has 17 amino acids. The trim removed 7 bases at V and 4 bases at J, leaving 12 bases unmatched. The CDR3 reads CASTYFPGTSGYNEQFF. Partial CDR3 DNA: TGCGCCAGCACCTACTTTCCGGGGACTAGCGGTTACAATGAG.

With respect to this clone: The read finishes 3 residues shy of the CDR3 end, and the germline J gene is used to complete it. The chain joins TRBV6-2 or TRBV6-3 to TRBJ2-1; TRBD2 matches at 13 bases. V lost 11 bases to trimming and J lost 5 bases; unmatched junction nucleotides: 12. Per germline, CDR1 MNHEY and CDR2 SVGEGT. The CDR3 is 16 amino acids. CDR3 residues: CAPRRGTSGKDNEQFF. The sequenced CDR3 bases are TGTGCCCCCAGGAGGGGGACTAGCGGGAAGGACAATGAG.

CDR3 protein: CAWSSINTGELFF. Incomplete CDR3 DNA: TGTGCCTGGAGTTCAATTAACACCGGGGAG. V usage is TRBV30 and J usage is TRBJ2-2; no clear D. With the read ending 3 residues before the CDR3 end, the germline J gene is used to fill in that end. The germline V gene encodes CDR1 GTSNPN and CDR2 SVGIG (reference sequence). The CDR3 covers 13 residues. Trimming stripped 2 bases from V and 2 bases from J, with 6 bases between.

About this clone itself: Sequencing ends 3 residues short of the CDR3 end; the germline J gene provides the rest. Within the sample, other DNA sequences also encode this same CDR3. The chain recombines TRBV11-2 with TRBJ2-1; 15 bases match TRBD2. The CDR3 loop spans 15 amino acids. V dropped 5 bases and J dropped 6; count of bases not matched to a gene: 2. Looked up from germline, CDR1 is SGHAT and CDR2 is FQNNGV. The sequenced CDR3 bases are TGTGCCAGCAGCCGGGGACTAGCGGGGGGCAATGAG. Protein: CASSRGLAGGNE. The entire CDR3 is CASSRGLAGGNEQFF.

A word on this clone: The sequence runs out 3 residues before the end of the CDR3; the remainder is reconstructed from the germline J gene. The V gene is TRBV2, the J gene TRBJ2-2; 12 nucleotides agree with TRBD1. Germline V gene sequence: CDR1 SNHLY, CDR2 FYNNEI. Trimming took 3 bases from V and 6 from J; bases not matched to a gene: 8. This CDR3 has 17 amino acids. CDR3 residues: CASSEGQGALGAGELFF. The sequenced part of the CDR3 DNA is TGTGCCAGCAGTGAGGGACAGGGGGCGCTGGGTGCCGGGGAG.

Of note for this clone: With the read ending 3 residues before the CDR3 end, the germline J gene is used to fill in that end. The genes are TRBV30 and TRBJ2-1; 8 bases match TRBD2. CDR3 length equals 18 residues. With 2 bases clipped from V and 1 base from J, the junction kept 13 bases outside the gene matches. The V gene's germline CDR1 is GTSNPN and CDR2 SVGIG (reference sequence). The CDR3 DNA, read in part, is TGTGCCTGGAGTCTAAGGACCCCCGGGACTAGTTCCTACAATGAG. Its protein product is CAWSLRTPGTSSYNE. Given in full, the CDR3 is CAWSLRTPGTSSYNEQFF.

Regarding this clone: The read ends 3 residues early relative to the CDR3; the germline J gene fills the gap. The chain links TRBV29-1 to TRBJ2-5; tentative D call: TRBD1 (5 bases). Trimming stripped 3 bases from V and 2 bases from J, with 13 bases between. The CDR3 consists of 14 residues. Germline CDR1 SQVTM, CDR2 ANQGSEA. The sequenced part of the CDR3 DNA is TGCAGCGTTGAGATGGGGCAGCAACAAGAGACC. Translation gives CSVEMGQQQET. The full CDR3 protein reads CSVEMGQQQETQYF. Variable domain in full (rest from reference TRBV29-1 and TRBJ2-5): SAVISQKPSRDICQRGTSLTIQCQVDSQVTMMFWYRQQPGQSLTLIATANQGSEATYESGFVIDKFPISRPNLTFSTLTVSNMSPEDSSIYLCSVEMGQQQETQYFGPGTRLLVL.

With regard to this clone: Read data end 3 residues before the CDR3 end; the end is taken from the germline J gene. The chain links TRBV11-2 to TRBJ1-5; TRBD1 aligns across 8 bases. The CDR3 loop spans 14 amino acids. The ends lost 1 base at V and 4 bases at J; junction bases unmatched: 0. CDR1 is SGHAT, CDR2 FQNNGV, per germline. The sequenced part of the CDR3 DNA is TGTGCCAGCAGCTTAGGGACAGGGAATCAGCCC. It codes for CASSLGTGNQP. The whole CDR3 sequence is CASSLGTGNQPQHF.

Details on this clone: The sequence runs out 3 residues before the end of the CDR3; the remainder is reconstructed from the germline J gene. This rearrangement joins TRBV2 to TRBJ2-2, with 10 bases aligning to TRBD2. The CDR3 runs 14 residues. The V segment lost 10 bases and the J segment 2 bases; nucleotides outside the gene matches: 4. CDR1 and CDR2 from the germline V gene are SNHLY and FYNNEI. The sequenced part of the CDR3 DNA is TGTGCCACCGGACTAGCGGAAAACACCGGGGAG. Its protein product is CATGLAENTGE. The whole CDR3 sequence reads CATGLAENTGELFF.

Worth noting for this clone: The CDR3 end falls 3 residues outside the read, so it is completed with the germline J gene. The chain recombines TRBV29-1 with TRBJ1-2; D unclear. The CDR3 runs to 13 residues. V was shortened by 4 bases and J by 1 base, with 10 bases between the two germline ends. Per germline, CDR1 SQVTM and CDR2 ANQGSEA. The CDR3 protein is CSVAGSGNYGYTF. The covered CDR3 bases are TGCAGCGTTGCCGGGTCTGGTAACTATGGC.

Concerning this clone itself: From the germline J gene comes the end of the CDR3, since the read stops 3 residues before it. The V and J genes are TRBV20-1 and TRBJ2-2; 9 bases are a match to TRBD2. Germline V gene lookup returns CDR1 DFQATT and CDR2 SNEGSKA (reference sequence). The CDR3 covers 16 residues. J was trimmed by 2 bases and V by 1 base; bases with no gene match: 5. CDR3 bases read: TGCAGTGCTAGAGCAGCTAGCGGGATCAACACCGGGGAG. Translated, it gives CSARAASGINTGE. The CDR3 as a whole reads CSARAASGINTGELFF.

As to this clone: Read coverage stops 3 residues before the CDR3 terminus; the germline J gene supplies the remainder. The chain carries TRBV7-9 and TRBJ2-5, with TRBD1 as a possible D gene (6 bases). The CDR3 is 15 residues long. Germline assignment: CDR1 SEHNR and CDR2 FQNEAQ (reference sequence). The ends were cut back, 5 bases at V and 4 bases at J, with 17 bases in the middle. The CDR3 sequence is CASSPRDKSTETQYF. The part of the CDR3 DNA that was read is TGTGCCAGCAGCCCCCGGGACAAATCTACAGAGACC.

As to this clone: The read comes to an end 3 residues before the CDR3 does, leaving the germline J gene to fill in the end. Additional DNA sequences in this sample encode the identical CDR3. The rearrangement links TRBV29-1 to TRBJ2-7; 13 nucleotides align to TRBD2. Germline V gene sequence: CDR1 SQVTM, CDR2 ANQGSEA. This CDR3 spans 13 amino acids. The ends lost 6 bases at V and 2 bases at J; junction bases unmatched: 1. Incomplete CDR3 DNA: TGCAGCGTGGGACTAGCGGGACCCTACGAG. Protein sequence: CSVGLAGPYE. The complete CDR3 reads CSVGLAGPYEQYF.